These 18 T cell receptor beta chains originate from one sample sequenced in a study of immune aging and cytomegalovirus after organ transplant. These receptors lack a known antigen. Libraries came from microwell single-cell capture using BD Rhapsody targeted mRNA and AbSeq reagents. Using its own MiXCR run on the single-cell sequencing reads, TCRdb lists one record per CDR3 protein. In the table there are 20,000 to 25,000 distinct CDR3 sequences, just over 35% of which are singletons. Time point indicated: five sample-tagged time points from pre-transplant (day -1) to day 368 post-transplant, pooled. This sample comprised CMV peptide-activated CD4+ and CD8+ T cells sorted from blood, obtained at five time points, pooled. This sample's subset: sorted CD8+CD137+ and CD4+CD154+ T cells after approximately 12 h CMV IE-1 peptide stimulation. The receptor source for this set is a female donor who had a heart transplant and CMV viremia.

The chain joins TRBV7-2 to TRBJ2-2; D is undetermined. With 3 bases removed from V and 5 bases from J, the gap between germline ends came to 13 bases. The CDR3 loop spans 15 amino acids. CDR1 is SGHTA, CDR2 FQGNSA, per germline. DNA for the CDR3: TGTGCCAGCAGCTTGCCCGACTTGGGGACCGGGGAGCTGTTTTTT. Encoded protein: CASSLPDLGTGELFF.

About this clonotype: The conserved phenylalanine or tryptophan is not found at the CDR3 terminus, so this likely reflects a read error. The chain recombines TRBV3-1 with TRBJ2-1, with D possibly being TRBD1 (6 bases). Germline loops: CDR1 LGHDT, CDR2 YNNKEL (reference sequence). V was pared by 3 bases and J by 7 bases, with 19 bases between. The CDR3 contains 16 residues. The CDR3 nucleotides are TGTGCCAGCAGCCAGGCTACAGGGAAATGGTGGAATGAGCAGTTCCTC. Protein product: CASSQATGKWWNEQFL.

This clonotype is deemed medium-sized. The rearrangement uses TRBV20-1 and TRBJ1-1; 11 bases are shared with TRBD1. The length of the CDR3 is 16 residues. V gave up 1 base and J gave up 4 bases; unmatched junction bases: 8. Germline V CDR1 and CDR2: DFQATT, SNEGSKA (reference sequence). CDR3 coding DNA: TGCAGTGCTAGAGCCTTTCTCGGGACAGGGGGCACTGAAGCTTTCTTT. Amino acids: CSARAFLGTGGTEAFF.

This clonotype showed up many times. This may be a read error: a much more frequent sequence differs by one nucleotide. The gene calls are TRBV12-3 or TRBV12-4 and TRBJ2-1, with D perhaps given as TRBD1 or TRBD2 (5 bases each). This CDR3 region has 17 residues. The CDR3, as DNA: TGTGCCAGCAGTCGATTTCCGGGACCAGAATCCTACAATGAGCAGCTCTTC. It is translated as CASSRFPGPESYNEQLF.

The sample holds a few counts of this clonotype. Since the CDR3 does not end with the conserved phenylalanine or tryptophan, this likely comes from a read error. This chain joins TRBV20-1 and TRBJ2-7; 9 bases are a match to TRBD2. CDR3 length: 15 residues. Germline CDR1 reads DFQATT; CDR2 reads SNEGSKA (reference sequence). J gave up 1 base and V 5 bases, and 9 bases lay outside the gene matches. Written as DNA, the CDR3 is TGCAGTGCTTCCCCCCTAGCGGGGCCTTCCTACGAGCAGTACCTC. It is translated as CSASPLAGPSYEQYL.

The chain combines TRBV6-1 with TRBJ1-2; unclear D gene. With 0 bases removed from V and 6 bases from J, the gap between germline ends came to 8 bases. Germline V gene data show CDR1 as MNHNS and CDR2 as SASEGT. The CDR3 runs 13 residues. The CDR3 loop is CASSEAIAHGYTF. Written as DNA, the CDR3 is TGTGCCAGCAGTGAAGCAATTGCCCATGGCTACACCTTC.

The chain employs TRBV18 and TRBJ1-2, with a weak D call TRBD1 (6 bases). Germline CDR1 is KGHSH and CDR2 is LQKENI. With 1 base removed from V and 3 bases from J, the gap between germline ends came to 6 bases. The length of the CDR3 is 13 residues. CDR3 in amino acids: CASSPQGDYGYTF. In nucleotides, the CDR3 is TGTGCCAGCTCACCACAGGGGGACTATGGCTACACCTTC.

This clonotype appeared many times. The CDR3 spells CASSVVAGVIEQYF. The CDR3 bases are TGTGCCAGCAGTGTGGTAGCGGGAGTAATCGAGCAGTACTTC. This chain uses TRBV2 with TRBJ2-7, with TRBD2 matching 9 bases. This CDR3 is 14 amino acids long. The V and J ends lost 4 bases and 6 bases, in that order; junction bases with no gene match: 7. Germline V gene sequence: CDR1 SNHLY, CDR2 FYNNEI.

A few counts support this clonotype. The V gene is TRBV20-1, the J gene TRBJ2-1; 10 bases match TRBD1. The V gene end was trimmed by 2 bases and the J gene end by 10 bases; junction bases not matched to a gene: 8. The CDR3 has 14 amino acids. Germline values: CDR1 DFQATT, CDR2 SNEGSKA (reference sequence). DNA for the CDR3: TGCAGTGCTAGACTCCCGACAGGGGGCCGGGAGCAGTTCTTC. This gives the protein CSARLPTGGREQFF.

V is TRBV20-1 and J is TRBJ2-5; 9 bases align to TRBD2. Trimming at V came to 5 bases and at J to 4 bases, leaving 8 bases not matched to a gene. This CDR3 spans 14 amino acids. Looked up from germline, CDR1 is DFQATT and CDR2 is SNEGSKA (reference sequence). The CDR3 region is CSAQGGRARETQYF. DNA for the CDR3: TGCAGTGCTCAGGGCGGGAGGGCCCGAGAGACCCAGTACTTC.

The V gene is TRBV20-1, the J gene TRBJ2-7; D might be TRBD1 or TRBD2, each matching 6 bases. This CDR3 has 13 residues. CDR1 DFQATT and CDR2 SNEGSKA come from the germline V gene (reference sequence). Deletions cut 6 bases from V and 3 bases from J, with 15 bases between. DNA of the CDR3: TGCAGTGCCGAAGGGGGGATAAGCTACGAGCAGTACTTC. Protein: CSAEGGISYEQYF.

The sample holds one count of this clonotype. A read error may account for a junction end that differs from germline. V usage is TRBV13 and J usage is TRBJ1-2, with D hard to call. CDR1 is PRHDT, CDR2 FYEKMQ, per germline (reference sequence). The CDR3 spans 12 residues. In nucleotides, the CDR3 is TGTGCCAGCGGCTTAATATCGGATGGCTACACCTTC. Protein: CASGLISDGYTF.

Many counts were recorded for this clonotype. V and J are TRBV9 and TRBJ1-6; a weak D match, TRBD1 (5 bases). This CDR3 comprises 13 residues. With 3 bases removed from V and 8 bases from J, the gap between germline ends came to 9 bases. Germline CDR1 reads SGDLS; CDR2 reads YYNGEE. DNA for the CDR3: TGTGCCAGCAGCGAGGGGACCGATTCACCCCTCCACTTT. Amino acid sequence: CASSEGTDSPLHF. Full variable domain (outside the CDR3, taken from reference TRBV9 and TRBJ1-6): DSGVTQTPKHLITATGQRVTLRCSPRSGDLSVYWYQQSLDQGLQFLIQYYNGEERAKGNILERFSAQQFPDLHSELNLSSLELGDSALYFCASSEGTDSPLHFGNGTRLTVT.

The sample holds many counts of this clonotype. The V gene is TRBV5-1, the J gene TRBJ1-1; D may be TRBD1 (6 bases). The germline CDR1 and CDR2 sequences are SGHRS and YFSETQ. The CDR3 covers 14 residues. The V end was cut by 0 bases, the J end by 1 base, with 7 bases between. The CDR3 loop reads CASSLEGQNTEAFF. CDR3 in DNA: TGCGCCAGCAGCTTGGAGGGACAGAACACTGAAGCTTTCTTT.

The chain is built from TRBV30 and TRBJ2-7; no clear D. Germline loops: CDR1 GTSNPN, CDR2 SVGIG (reference sequence). The V and J ends lost 4 bases and 1 base respectively, with 8 bases between them. This CDR3 is built from 12 residues. The CDR3 is CAWIRSSYEQYF. The CDR3 nucleotides are TGTGCCTGGATTCGAAGTTCCTACGAGCAGTACTTC.

This clonotype was seen many times. The gene calls are TRBV27 and TRBJ1-1, with D hard to call. The germline V gene has CDR1 MNHEY and CDR2 SMNVEV (reference sequence). The germline V and J ends were trimmed by 6 bases and 5 bases, with 10 bases remaining between them. The CDR3 contains 12 residues. The CDR3: CASSSVGTEAFF. The CDR3 DNA is TGTGCCAGCAGCTCGGTAGGGACTGAAGCTTTCTTT.

Concerning this clonotype itself: Sequence at one end of the junction differs from germline and may be a read error. This chain connects TRBV27 to TRBJ2-3; possible D gene TRBD1, 6 bases. CDR3 length equals 16 residues. Germline CDR1 reads MNHEY; CDR2 reads SMNVEV (reference sequence). The CDR3 reads CASSPVTGSVADTQYF. CDR3 DNA sequence: TGCGCCAGCAGTCCGGTCACAGGGAGTGTCGCAGATACGCAGTATTTT.

This rearrangement joins TRBV15 to TRBJ2-1, with 7 bases aligning to TRBD2. From germline, CDR1 is LNHNV and CDR2 YYDKDF (reference sequence). The CDR3 is 18 residues long. The J segment lost 6 bases and the V segment lost 4 bases, leaving 18 bases of the junction unmatched. The CDR3: CATSTGPQTSNQFNEQFF. In DNA form, the CDR3 reads TGTGCCACCAGCACGGGTCCCCAGACTAGCAATCAATTCAATGAGCAGTTCTTC.